What follows are 2 T cell receptor beta chains derived from one specimen sequenced in a study of control samples from healthy donors and cancer patients. Sequencing was performed with immunoSEQ multiplex PCR; in TCRdb, only in-frame clones are kept and a portion is missing. The sample comprises around 100,000 clones, approximately 84% of which are singletons, and 18% rests with the top ten. The source material was blood. The receptors originated from a woman aged 50 to 60 in good health.

The chain joins TRBV10-3 to TRBJ1-2; no clear D gene. Per the germline V gene, CDR1 is ENHRY and CDR2 is SYGVKD. The CDR3 covers 16 residues. V was clipped by 2 bases and J by 0 bases, with 13 bases between them. The CDR3 spells CAISEAPRRANYGYTF. The CDR3 region has the DNA TGTGCCATCAGTGAGGCCCCCCGCAGAGCTAACTATGGCTACACCTTC.

This chain links TRBV27 with TRBJ2-7; D not resolved. Between the trimmed V and J ends, which lost 0 bases and 5 bases, there was a span of 8 bases. The CDR3 runs 13 residues. The germline CDR1 and CDR2 sequences are MNHEY and SMNVEV (reference sequence). In DNA form, the CDR3 reads TGTGCCAGCAGTTTATCGACCGTTCACGAGCAGTACTTC. This sequence encodes CASSLSTVHEQYF.